These 12 T cell receptor beta chains share one sample of origin, sequenced in a study of memory CD4+ T cells and cytomegalovirus serostatus. The sort gate was single viable CD3+CD4+CD8-CD45RO+ cells for memory CD4+ T cells. Repertoires were generated with immunoSEQ multiplex PCR, while TCRdb's copy carries only in-frame clones and drops some. The sample includes under 70,000 clones, 81% of them seen just once. The sequenced sample was memory CD4+ T cells from blood. The receptors here all came from an adult in good health and CMV-seronegative.

This chain uses TRBV2 with TRBJ1-5; D unresolved. Germline lookup yields CDR1 SNHLY and CDR2 FYNNEI. Trimming removed 4 bases from V and 0 bases from J, with 7 bases in between. The CDR3 loop spans 14 amino acids. The CDR3 is CASSGRVSNQPQHF. CDR3 sequence (DNA): TGTGCCAGCAGTGGACGAGTTAGCAATCAGCCCCAGCATTTT.

This clone was seen just once. V usage is TRBV6-5 and J usage is TRBJ2-1; either TRBD1 or TRBD2 may supply D (6 bases each). V lost 7 bases and J lost 1, with 14 bases in between. This CDR3 region has 15 residues. Germline V gives CDR1 MNHEY, CDR2 SVGAGI. The CDR3 bases are TGTGCCAGCATGGGGGGCCCAGGGTCCTACAATGAGCAGTTCTTC. This translates into CASMGGPGSYNEQFF.

The CDR3 here is CASSPGPELYYGYTF. The CDR3 nucleotides read TGTGCCAGCAGCCCGGGGCCAGAGCTTTACTATGGCTACACCTTC. The chain uses TRBV11-3 and TRBJ1-2, with D perhaps TRBD1 (5 bases). Germline V lookup: CDR1 SGHNT, CDR2 YENEEA. This CDR3 has 15 residues. Between the trimmed V and J ends, which lost 5 bases and 3 bases, there was a span of 16 bases.

The chain carries TRBV18 and TRBJ2-3, with D unresolved. The germline V gene has CDR1 KGHSH and CDR2 LQKENI. There are 15 residues in the CDR3. V lost 5 bases, J lost 6 bases, and 18 bases lay in between. Here the CDR3 reads CASSEELRGSDTQYF. In DNA, the CDR3 is TGTGCCAGCTCAGAGGAGTTAAGAGGCTCCGATACGCAGTATTTT.

The V and J genes are TRBV29-1 and TRBJ1-2, with D hard to call. Germline CDR1 is SQVTM and CDR2 is ANQGSEA. V lost 3 bases and J lost 3, with 11 bases in between. The CDR3 runs to 13 residues. The CDR3 is CSVDRPTDYGYTF. The CDR3 nucleotides read TGCAGCGTTGATAGACCAACAGACTATGGCTACACCTTC. The full variable domain, completed using reference TRBV29-1 and TRBJ1-2, is SAVISQKPSRDICQRGTSLTIQCQVDSQVTMMFWYRQQPGQSLTLIATANQGSEATYESGFVIDKFPISRPNLTFSTLTVSNMSPEDSSIYLCSVDRPTDYGYTFGSGTRLTVV.

This clone is a singleton in its sample. The chain recombines TRBV5-8 with TRBJ2-5, with D perhaps matching TRBD1 or TRBD2 (5 bases each). CDR3 length equals 13 residues. Germline CDR1 and CDR2: SGHTS and YDEGEE. With 4 bases removed from V and 2 bases from J, the gap between germline ends came to 9 bases. CDR3 sequence: CASSRDHQETQYF. In DNA, the CDR3 is TGTGCCAGCAGCCGGGACCATCAAGAGACCCAGTACTTC. Filled out from reference TRBV5-8 and TRBJ2-5, the complete variable domain reads EAGVTQSPTHLIKTRGQQATLRCSPISGHTSVYWYQQALGLGLQFLLWYDEGEERNRGNFPPRFSGRQFPNYSSELNVNALELEDSALYLCASSRDHQETQYFGPGTRLLVL.

The chain recombines TRBV11-3 with TRBJ2-2; 7 bases line up with TRBD1. V trimming: 1 base; J trimming: 5 bases; junction bases outside the gene matches: 7. The CDR3 contains 16 residues. Germline lookup yields CDR1 SGHNT and CDR2 YENEEA. The CDR3 DNA reads as TGTGCCAGCAGCTTAGTAAGGGGGCCTATAACCGGGGAGCTGTTTTTT. It encodes CASSLVRGPITGELFF. The full variable domain, completed using reference TRBV11-3 and TRBJ2-2, is EAGVVQSPRYKIIEKKQPVAFWCNPISGHNTLYWYLQNLGQGPELLIRYENEEAVDDSQLPKDRFSAERLKGVDSTLKIQPAELGDSAVYLCASSLVRGPITGELFFGEGSRLTVL.

The chain joins TRBV5-4 to TRBJ2-2, with a weak D call TRBD2 (6 bases). The CDR3 covers 17 residues. V lost 4 bases, J lost 4 bases, and 20 bases lay in between. Per the germline V gene, CDR1 is SGHNT and CDR2 is YYREEE (reference sequence). The DNA for the CDR3 is TGTGCCAGCAGCCCGATGCGCGGAGCGGGCGGCACCGGGGAGCTGTTTTTT. It encodes CASSPMRGAGGTGELFF. The full variable domain, rest sourced from reference TRBV5-4 and TRBJ2-2, is ETGVTQSPTHLIKTRGQQVTLRCSSQSGHNTVSWYQQALGQGPQFIFQYYREEENGRGNFPPRFSGLQFPNYSSELNVNALELDDSALYLCASSPMRGAGGTGELFFGEGSRLTVL.

The CDR3 sequence: CSGGDRRNTEAFF. CDR3 nucleotide sequence: TGCAGCGGGGGGGACAGGCGAAACACTGAAGCTTTCTTT. This sequence joins TRBV29-1 and TRBJ1-1; TRBD1 agrees at 8 bases. The germline CDR1 and CDR2 sequences are SQVTM and ANQGSEA. The CDR3 runs to 13 residues. V was clipped by 7 bases and J by 2 bases; unmatched bases: 6.

This chain links TRBV15 with TRBJ1-5, with D perhaps matching TRBD1 (5 bases). The germline gives CDR1 LNHNV, CDR2 YYDKDF (reference sequence). The CDR3 has 13 amino acids. Trimming stripped 4 bases from V and 3 bases from J, with 7 bases between. The CDR3 is CATSTGFNQPQHF. The CDR3 nucleotides are TGTGCCACCAGCACAGGGTTCAATCAGCCCCAGCATTTT.

The V gene is TRBV30, the J gene TRBJ1-1; no definite D call. The ends were cut back, 2 bases at V and 6 bases at J, with 13 bases in the middle. Per the germline V gene, CDR1 is GTSNPN and CDR2 is SVGIG (reference sequence). The CDR3 loop spans 13 amino acids. The CDR3 DNA reads TGTGCCTGGAGTTATCAGGTAAACGCTGAAGCTTTCTTT. Encoded protein: CAWSYQVNAEAFF.

The J gene is TRBJ2-1, the V gene TRBV9; D perhaps matches TRBD2 (5 bases). V was clipped by 2 bases and J by 8 bases, with 14 bases between them. The germline CDR1 and CDR2 sequences are SGDLS and YYNGEE. This CDR3 region has 14 residues. CDR3 DNA: TGTGCCAGCAGCGTCCCTAGCCGAGTACATGAGCAGTTCTTC. Translation: CASSVPSRVHEQFF.